The clone carrying this TCR beta chain occurred many times. These data are taken from a study of early T cells in non-severe SARS-CoV-2 infection. Germline V gene sequence: CDR1 KGHSH, CDR2 LQKENI. The CDR3 sequence is 14 residues long. Trimming at V came to 4 bases and at J to 5 bases, leaving 6 bases not matched to a gene. TCRdb ran MiXCR on the 5' RACE reads and lists one entry per CDR3 protein. The sample has 52,000 or so distinct CDR3 sequences, approximately 12% seen once; the top ten hold 1.2% to 1.5%. Sequences were obtained from whole blood. The V and J genes are TRBV18 and TRBJ1-2, with TRBD1 matching 8 bases. The source of this sequence is an adult who was a healthcare worker with PCR-confirmed SARS-CoV-2 infection or an uninfected control (not recorded which). The CDR3 loop is CASSQQGAQYGYTF. Written as DNA, the CDR3 is TGTGCCAGCTCACAGCAGGGGGCCCAATATGGCTACACCTTC.